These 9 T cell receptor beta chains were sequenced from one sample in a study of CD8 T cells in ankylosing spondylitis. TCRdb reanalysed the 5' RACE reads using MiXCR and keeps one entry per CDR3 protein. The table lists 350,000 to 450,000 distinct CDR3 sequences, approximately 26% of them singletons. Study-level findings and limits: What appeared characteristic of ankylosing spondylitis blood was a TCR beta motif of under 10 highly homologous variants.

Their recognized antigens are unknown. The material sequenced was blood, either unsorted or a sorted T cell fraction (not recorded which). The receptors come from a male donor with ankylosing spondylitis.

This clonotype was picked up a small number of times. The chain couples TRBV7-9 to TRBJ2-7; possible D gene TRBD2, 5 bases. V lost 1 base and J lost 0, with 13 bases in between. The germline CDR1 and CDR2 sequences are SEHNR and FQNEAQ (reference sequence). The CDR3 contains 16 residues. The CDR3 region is CASSLDLAESSYEQYV. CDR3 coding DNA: TGTGCCAGCAGCTTAGATCTAGCTGAGAGCTCCTACGAGCAGTACGTC.

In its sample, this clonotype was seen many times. The CDR3 here is CATSDPNGPYNEQFF. The CDR3 DNA reads TGTGCCACCAGTGACCCAAACGGCCCCTACAATGAGCAGTTCTTC. The rearrangement links TRBV24-1 to TRBJ2-1; D is uncertain. V lost 4 bases to trimming and J lost 2 bases, with 11 bases between them. Germline V gives CDR1 KGHDR, CDR2 SFDVKD. There are 15 residues in the CDR3.

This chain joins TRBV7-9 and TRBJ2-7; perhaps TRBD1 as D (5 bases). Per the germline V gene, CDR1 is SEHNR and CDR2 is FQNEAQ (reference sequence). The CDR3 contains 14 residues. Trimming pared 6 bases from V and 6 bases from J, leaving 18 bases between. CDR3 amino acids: CASSPWEQAGEQYF. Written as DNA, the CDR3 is TGTGCCAGCAGTCCGTGGGAACAGGCCGGCGAGCAGTACTTC. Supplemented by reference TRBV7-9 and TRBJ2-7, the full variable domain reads DTGVSQNPRHKITKRGQNVTFRCDPISEHNRLYWYRQTLGQGPEFLTYFQNEAQLEKSRLLSDRFSAERPKGSFSTLEIQRTEQGDSAMYLCASSPWEQAGEQYFGPGTRLTVT.

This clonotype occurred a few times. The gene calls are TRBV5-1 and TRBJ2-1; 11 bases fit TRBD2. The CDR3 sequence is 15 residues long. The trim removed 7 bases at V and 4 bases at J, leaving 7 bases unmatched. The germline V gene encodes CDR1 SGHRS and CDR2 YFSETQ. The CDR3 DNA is TGCGCCAGCGGTCCTGGGACTAGCGGTTACAATGAGCAGTTCTTC. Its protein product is CASGPGTSGYNEQFF. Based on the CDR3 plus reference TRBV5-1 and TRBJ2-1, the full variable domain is KAGVTQTPRYLIKTRGQQVTLSCSPISGHRSVSWYQQTPGQGLQFLFEYFSETQRNKGNFPGRFSGRQFSNSRSEMNVSTLELGDSALYLCASGPGTSGYNEQFFGPGTRLTVL.

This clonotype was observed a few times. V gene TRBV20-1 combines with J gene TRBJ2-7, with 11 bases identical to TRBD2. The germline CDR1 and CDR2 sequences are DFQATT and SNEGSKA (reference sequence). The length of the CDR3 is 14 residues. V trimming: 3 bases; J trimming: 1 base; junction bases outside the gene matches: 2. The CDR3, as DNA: TGCAGTGCTAGCGGACTAGCGGGTTCCTACGAGCAGTACTTC. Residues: CSASGLAGSYEQYF.

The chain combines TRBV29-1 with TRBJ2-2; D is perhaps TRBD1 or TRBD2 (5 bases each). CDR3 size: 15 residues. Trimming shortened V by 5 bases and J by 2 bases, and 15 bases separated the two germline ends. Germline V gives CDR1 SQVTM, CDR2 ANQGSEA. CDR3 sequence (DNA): TGCAGCGTTTACTTCGGGACGGGCAACACCGGGGAGCTGTTTTTT. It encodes CSVYFGTGNTGELFF.

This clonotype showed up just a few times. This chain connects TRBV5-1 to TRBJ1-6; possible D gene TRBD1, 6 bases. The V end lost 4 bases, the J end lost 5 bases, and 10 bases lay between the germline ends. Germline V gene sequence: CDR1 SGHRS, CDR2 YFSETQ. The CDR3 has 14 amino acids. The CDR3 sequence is CASSGQSNNSPLHF. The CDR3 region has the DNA TGCGCCAGCAGCGGACAGAGTAATAATTCACCCCTCCACTTT.

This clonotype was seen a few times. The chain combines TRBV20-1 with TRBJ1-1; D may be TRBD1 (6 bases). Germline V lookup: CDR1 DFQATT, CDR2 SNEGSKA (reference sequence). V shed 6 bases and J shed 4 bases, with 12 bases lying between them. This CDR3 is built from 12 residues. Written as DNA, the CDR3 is TGCAGTGCAGTGACAGGACCCACTGAAGCTTTCTTT. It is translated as CSAVTGPTEAFF.

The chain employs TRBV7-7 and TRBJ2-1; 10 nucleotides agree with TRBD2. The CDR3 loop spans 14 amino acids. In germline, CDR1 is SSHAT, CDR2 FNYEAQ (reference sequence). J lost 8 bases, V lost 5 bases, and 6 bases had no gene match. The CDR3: CASSPGLALYEQFF. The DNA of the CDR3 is TGTGCCAGCAGCCCGGGACTAGCGTTATATGAGCAGTTCTTC.